The TCR beta chain described here comes from a study of cytomegalovirus exposure and HLA in healthy donors (dated by TCRdb to 2017 to 2019). At the level of the whole study: An earlier analysis of some 600 of the donors reported approximately 300 Gb of sequence data and 100 million to 120 million unique TCR beta sequences obtained from roughly 170 million T cells. Around 320 gigabases of sequencing data and 70 million to 85 million unique TCR sequences were included in an early release covering roughly 600 HLA-typed donors. The genetic ancestry cluster associated with self-reported Caucasian donors included 70% to 85% of the roughly 410 genotyped donors. The study was designed to test whether signatures of past pathogen exposure could be identified by cataloging public T cell receptors. Using immunosequencing, the study profiled T cell repertoires from about 620 subjects and related those repertoires to cytomegalovirus serostatus. A separate validation cohort of 100 to 150 different subjects was used in addition to the 666-subject first cohort. To predict cytomegalovirus infection status, the study brought together high-throughput TCR immunosequencing, statistical association of individual TCRs with disease status, and machine learning. To study patterns of TCR occurrence, a later analysis re-analyzed previously published TCR beta repertoires from 500 to 850 donors and added high-resolution HLA genotyping. In the later analysis, no new phenotypic data were used to find candidate immune exposures; instead, reliance was placed on TCR beta sequences and their occurrence across donors. In an earlier analysis of 550 to 700 of the donors, high-throughput TCR beta sequencing was used to judge whether each TCR beta V gene segment behaved as functional or pseudogenic. Donor age, sex, ethnicity and CMV serostatus were collected together with the repertoire data. In a later genetic analysis, genome-wide SNP genotypes for about 55% of the roughly 700 donors were used, and that subset was treated as a discovery cohort. Every repertoire in the discovery cohort had been generated on one and the same sequencing platform. Class I and class II HLA loci were covered by the typing at four-digit resolution. Typing coverage differed by locus: A, B, C, DRB1 and DQB1 were typed in roughly 620-630 donors, DQA1 in 522, DPA1 in roughly 590, and DPB1 in just under 490. Roughly 5 DR-DQ haplotypes were treated as single units for association and clustering because of strong linkage in the cohort. Among approximately 370 genotyped donors of the cohort, an average of roughly 230,000 unique TCR beta nucleotide sequences was sequenced per donor, of which approximately 18% were non-productive. Broad study findings and their caveats: The earlier analysis of fewer than 750 of the donors excluded about 16 rarely observed V segments, including chromosome 9 orphons, because counts were too low. Some IMGT-functional V segments, including TRBV6-2 and TRBV6-3, could not be told apart with the 87-base-pair reads, so those segments were excluded. Correlated functional status among segregating V segments might be attributable to linkage disequilibrium, but an unknown experimental factor could not be ruled out. Only TCR beta chains were sequenced in this cohort, and the absence of alpha or paired-chain data limited detectable features. Compared with equally common non-associated chains, HLA-associated TCR beta chains in a later analysis were more clonally expanded and had lower generation probabilities. A further reported finding was that TCR beta sequences accurately predicted the HLA-A and HLA-B alleles for most subjects in the first cohort. In an earlier analysis of 500 to 650 of the donors, most TCR beta V segments appeared in productive rearrangements about 90% or about 30% of the time, broadly matching IMGT annotations. Most TCR sequences were seen in very few donors, while some public TCRs were found in many individuals. The classifier was reported to diagnose cytomegalovirus status with high specificity and sensitivity in both the original and validation cohorts. According to a later analysis, TCR association rates differed among HLA loci, with DRB1 alleles showing the most associated TCRs and HLA-C alleles showing the fewest. In a later analysis, some 17,000 TCR beta sequences were associated with specific HLA alleles at a false discovery rate of 0.05. According to the authors, the approach could potentially be generalized to other disease states and immunological phenotypes. In the study, 150 to 200 TCR beta chains were listed as associated with cytomegalovirus. A later analysis reported that several top co-occurrence clusters appeared linked to parvovirus B19, influenza, CMV and Epstein-Barr virus. Most CMV-associated TCR beta chains appeared to be HLA-restricted in a later analysis, and the HLA associations seemed to be driven largely by CMV exposure. Immune exposure information for the cohort was limited to CMV serostatus. Because HLA typing was missing for some donors at each locus, association tests included only the typed subset. Assigning TCR associations to individual alleles was difficult when HLA alleles, especially DR and DQ, strongly co-occurred. A few of the identified cytomegalovirus-associated TCR beta chains were confirmed in vitro to be specific for cytomegalovirus antigens. The sequencing pipeline was judged likely to have produced a cluster of highly shared sequence variants as a technical artifact. A later genetic analysis associated a missense DCLRE1C variant with V-gene and J-gene trimming of TCR beta chains, and an independent cohort replicated the association. A later genetic analysis reported fewer N-insertions in productive TCRs among donors in an Asian-associated ancestry cluster than the approximately 700-donor mean. The presence/absence analyses assumed that sequencing depth was roughly uniform across donors, and that assumption may not be true.

A note on this clone: There is no known antigen for this receptor. Per-base qualities were not stored, and no clone one base away is much larger.

The cohort was made up of 666 healthy bone marrow donors. At the time of sampling, all cohort members were nominally healthy, though unrecorded immune exposures were likely present. The donor tested CMV seronegative, placing the donor among the 350 or so seronegative members of the cohort. Every donor gave a peripheral blood sample, and the peripheral blood mononuclear cells from that sample were used for TCR beta sequencing. Genomic DNA extraction from the blood cell samples was performed with the Qiagen DNeasy Blood Extraction Kit. The protocol used for the library was the immunoSEQ multiplex PCR assay. The multiplex PCR relied on a mix of 60 forward primers for TCR Vbeta segments and 13 reverse primers for TCR Jbeta segments. A multiplex PCR assay on genomic DNA amplified the CDR3 region of rearranged TCR beta genes. Amplified TCR beta libraries were sequenced as 87-base-pair reads on the Illumina HiSeq System. Per the authors' processing: Across the 670 or so repertoires, a later analysis counted some 80 million unique TCR beta chains, approximately 12 million of which were shared by at least two donors. Raw reads were error-corrected and collapsed into unique sequences by a nearest-neighbor algorithm in which closely related sequences were merged to remove PCR and sequencing errors. CDR3 sequences were aligned to IMGT reference sequences to assign V, D and J gene segments. For a sequence to be retained, a match of at least six nucleotides was required to both a V gene segment and a J gene segment. Rearrangements were classified as productive when the CDR3 lacked stop codons and remained in frame with V and J, and all other rearrangements were classified as non-productive. CDR3 was defined according to IMGT convention as the region running from the second conserved V-encoded cysteine to the conserved J-encoded phenylalanine. The earlier analysis of some 550 of the donors excluded any sequence lacking an unambiguous match to a single V gene segment. An earlier analysis of a few hundred of the donors classified V segments as functional when productive rearrangements were above 56.7% and as segregating when the standard deviation between donors was above 5%. A statistical classification framework was developed to diagnose cytomegalovirus status using the catalog of TCR beta chain sequences. In a later analysis, TCR nucleotide sequences were compared against IMGT/GENE-DB human TR gene sequences so that V and J genes could be assigned. In a later analysis, CDR3 sequences and most-parsimonious VDJ recombination scenarios were assigned using the TCRdist pipeline. A later analysis defined each TCR beta chain by its CDR3 amino acid sequence plus V-gene family, and excluded reads lacking a unique V-gene family. In a later analysis, 500 to 650 highly shared, low-generation-probability nucleotide sequences were removed to address suspected cross-contamination and a sequencing artifact. A later analysis calculated a clonal expansion index for each public chain from normalized within-repertoire ranks of inferred template counts. In a later analysis, generation probabilities were computed using a VDJ recombination model fitted to out-of-frame rearrangements, and the results were checked against IGoR. A later analysis scored TCR-TCR, TCR-HLA and TCR-CMV co-occurrence with hypergeometric tests, applying a repertoire-size bias correction to TCR pairs. To estimate false discovery rates, a later analysis permuted the HLA or CMV assignments 20 times. In a later analysis, co-occurring TCRs were grouped with DBSCAN, and TCRdist sequence similarity was added when clustering was performed within HLA-allele-positive subsets. Repertoires with fewer than 30,000 or more than 120,000 public chains, plus five repertoires with anomalous nucleotide sharing, were excluded from co-occurrence clustering. Imported from immuneACCESS, the table was reduced by TCRdb to in-frame sequences with V and J called. These copies leave out some clones; in studies compared against another copy, an unresolved V gene accounts for under half, and the cause of the remainder is not known. V, J and clone size were drawn from that table, and D and trimming were deduced from the DNA. For this sample there are 120,000 to 150,000 clones; roughly 77% appear just once. The ten largest clonotypes hold 1.5% to 2% of the sample.

V trim: 4 bases; J trim: 3 bases; unmatched bases: 5. The CDR3 spans 14 residues, from the cysteine through the phenylalanine. CDR3 DNA only is kept here, 42 bases in frame from base 1. The germline V gene provides CDR1 SGHTS and CDR2 YDEGEE. The chain joins TRBV5-8 to TRBJ2-3; 7 nucleotides in the junction match TRBD2. Sequences were obtained from PBMCs. The TCR was taken from a woman aged 25 to 39 in good health and CMV-seronegative. CDR3 sequence: CASSPGGGTDTQYF. In nucleotides, the sequence is TGTGCCAGCAGCCCGGGGGGTGGAACAGATACGCAGTATTTT.